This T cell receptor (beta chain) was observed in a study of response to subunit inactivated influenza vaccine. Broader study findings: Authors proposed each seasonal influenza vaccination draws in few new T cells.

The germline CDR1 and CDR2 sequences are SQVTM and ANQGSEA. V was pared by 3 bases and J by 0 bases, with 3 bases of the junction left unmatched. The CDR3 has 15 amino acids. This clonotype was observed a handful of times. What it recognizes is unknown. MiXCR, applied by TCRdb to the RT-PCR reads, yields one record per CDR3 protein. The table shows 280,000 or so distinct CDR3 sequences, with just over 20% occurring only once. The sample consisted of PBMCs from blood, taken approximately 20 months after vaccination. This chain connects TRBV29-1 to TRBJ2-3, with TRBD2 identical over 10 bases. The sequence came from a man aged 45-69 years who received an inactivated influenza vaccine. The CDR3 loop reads CSVDLAGGSTDTQYF. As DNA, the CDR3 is TGCAGCGTTGATTTAGCGGGGGGCAGCACAGATACGCAGTATTTT.